This T cell receptor beta chain was identified in a study of T cells in Graves' hyperthyroidism and ophthalmopathy. TCR beta CDR3 sequences were amplified from RNA transcripts. In the first-round RT-PCR of the TCR CDR3, the HTBI primer set was used. TCRdb reanalysed the multiplex PCR reads using MiXCR and keeps one entry per CDR3 protein. Among about 400,000 distinct CDR3 sequences listed, over 10% were seen once. Germline V gene lookup returns CDR1 SGHRS and CDR2 YFSETQ. The CDR3 totals 17 residues. Trimming cost V 1 base and J 3 bases; bases outside gene matches: 6. This clonotype was seen many times.

The specimen sequenced was blood. This receptor was identified in a woman between 18 and 29 years old with Graves' hyperthyroidism. The genes are TRBV5-1 and TRBJ2-3; TRBD2 matches at 12 bases. CDR3 DNA sequence: TGCGCCAGCAGCTTGCTGACTAGCGGGGGTCCAACAGATACGCAGTATTTT. Protein: CASSLLTSGGPTDTQYF.